This T cell receptor beta chain was sequenced in a study of post-analysis software for immune sequencing data. Study in general: Relapsing-remitting, secondary progressive and progressive-relapsing courses of multiple sclerosis were included.

From germline, CDR1 is ENHRY and CDR2 SYGVKD. The CDR3 runs to 16 residues. With V trimmed by 3 bases and J by 3 bases, 5 bases remained unmatched. Presence of unique molecular identifiers characterized the TCR beta cDNA libraries. cDNA molecules numbering about half a million came from approximately 0.91 to 9.4 million T cells. TCRdb itself ran the PCR reads through MiXCR, one entry per CDR3 protein. Among over 250,000 distinct CDR3 sequences listed, roughly a third were seen once. In this sample, this clonotype turned up many times. Its target is not known. Whole-study results and caveats: About five TRBV segments were more frequent in patients than controls; TRBV5-6, TRBV5-1 and TRBV20-1 belonged to this group. Batch-matched samples strongly co-clustered by F measure. In multiple sclerosis, normalized Chao1 diversity was significantly below that of controls.

Sequenced: blood. The sequence was collected from a girl aged 10-17 years with multiple sclerosis. This chain uses TRBV10-3 with TRBJ2-7, with 13 bases that match TRBD2. The CDR3 bases are TGTGCCATCAGTGACCTGACTAGCGGGAGGATCTACGAGCAGTACTTC. This encodes CAISDLTSGRIYEQYF.